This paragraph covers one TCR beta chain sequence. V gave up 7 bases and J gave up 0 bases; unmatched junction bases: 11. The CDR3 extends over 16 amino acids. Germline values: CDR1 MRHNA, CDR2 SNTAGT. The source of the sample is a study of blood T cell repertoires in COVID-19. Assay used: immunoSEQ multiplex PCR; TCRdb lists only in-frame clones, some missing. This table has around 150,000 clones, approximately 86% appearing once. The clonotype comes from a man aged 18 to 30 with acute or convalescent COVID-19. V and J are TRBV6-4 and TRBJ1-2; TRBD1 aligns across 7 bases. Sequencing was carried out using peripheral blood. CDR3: CASTGVRGQSNYGYTF. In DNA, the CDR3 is TGTGCCAGCACCGGAGTGAGGGGACAGTCTAACTATGGCTACACCTTC.